This T cell receptor (beta chain) derives from a study of PD-L1 blockade in urothelial cancer. Study as a whole: In the patient group, about 90% of the roughly 29 were males with bladder-origin urothelial cancer. T cells numbered a median of roughly 150,000 in the blood samples. Study-level points and caveats: Durable-benefit patients had greater expansion of tumor-associated blood clones at 3 weeks.

Only in-frame clones appear in the TCRdb table, and some are missing; sequencing was by immunoSEQ multiplex PCR. The profile shows 100,000 to 150,000 clones, around 88% of them singletons. Time point described: peripheral blood 6 weeks after treatment start. V trimming: 3 bases; J trimming: 2 bases; junction bases outside the gene matches: 6. The CDR3 length is 15 residues. Germline loops: CDR1 SGHRS, CDR2 YFSETQ. As regards this clone: Its antigen is not identified.

The sequence derives from a man between 50 and 59 years old with urothelial cancer. Sequences were derived from PBMCs, sampled around atezolizumab (anti-PD-L1) treatment. The chain employs TRBV5-1 and TRBJ2-3; 7 bases are a match to TRBD1. CDR3 amino acids: CASSWQGTATDTQYF. CDR3 bases: TGCGCCAGCAGCTGGCAGGGGACAGCCACAGATACGCAGTATTTT.